This T cell receptor beta chain was identified in a study of vaccination effects on CD4 cells after COVID-19. The ViraFEST assay expanded antigen-specific CD4+ T cells with viral peptide pools before sequencing. Isolating CD4+ T cells followed approximately ten days of culture. In the vaccine recipients, nucleocapsid antibodies were negative and there was no prior SARS-CoV-2 infection. Libraries were prepared by immunoSEQ multiplex PCR; TCRdb keeps only in-frame clonotypes and omits some of them. Of about 22,000 clones in the sample, around 74% were seen once. The ends were cut back, 0 bases at V and 4 bases at J, with 14 bases in the middle. CDR3 length: 16 amino acids. Germline V gives CDR1 SGHRS, CDR2 YFSETQ. Regarding this clone: Its antigen is unknown.

This specimen was CD4+ T cells from PBMCs cultured with HCoV-NL63 spike peptides, taken before COVID-19 vaccination. The clonotype comes from a human donor who received a COVID-19 vaccine. This chain uses TRBV5-1 with TRBJ2-1; D remains ambiguous. For the CDR3, the DNA is TGCGCCAGCAGCTTGGATACACCCTCCTCTTACAATGAGCAGTTCTTC. The encoded protein is CASSLDTPSSYNEQFF. Based on the CDR3 plus reference TRBV5-1 and TRBJ2-1, the full variable domain is KAGVTQTPRYLIKTRGQQVTLSCSPISGHRSVSWYQQTPGQGLQFLFEYFSETQRNKGNFPGRFSGRQFSNSRSEMNVSTLELGDSALYLCASSLDTPSSYNEQFFGPGTRLTVL.